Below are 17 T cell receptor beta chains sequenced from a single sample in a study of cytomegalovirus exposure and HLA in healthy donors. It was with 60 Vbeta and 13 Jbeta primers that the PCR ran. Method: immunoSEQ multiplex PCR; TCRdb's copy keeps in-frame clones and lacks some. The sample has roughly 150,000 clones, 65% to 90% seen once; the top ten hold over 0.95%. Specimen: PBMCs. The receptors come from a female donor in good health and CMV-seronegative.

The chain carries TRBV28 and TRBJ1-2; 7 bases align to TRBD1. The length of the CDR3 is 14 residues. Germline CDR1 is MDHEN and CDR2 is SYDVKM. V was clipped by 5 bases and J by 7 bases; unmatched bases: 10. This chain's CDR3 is CASSLRKGAGGYTF. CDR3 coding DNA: TGTGCCAGCAGTCTCCGGAAGGGGGCTGGTGGCTACACCTTC.

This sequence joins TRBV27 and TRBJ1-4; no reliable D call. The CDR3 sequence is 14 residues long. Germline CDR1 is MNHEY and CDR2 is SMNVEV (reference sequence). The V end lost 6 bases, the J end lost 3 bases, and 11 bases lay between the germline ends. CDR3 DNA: TGTGCCAGCAGCATACGGCGGGCTAATGAAAAACTGTTTTTT. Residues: CASSIRRANEKLFF.

In nucleotides, the CDR3 is TGCGCCAGCGGGGGGACTATGAGCTCCTACGAGCAGTACTTC. Translated, it gives CASGGTMSSYEQYF. The rearrangement links TRBV4-1 to TRBJ2-7, with 7 bases matching TRBD2. The J segment lost 0 bases and the V segment lost 8 bases, leaving 7 bases of the junction unmatched. Germline CDR1 is MGHRA and CDR2 is YSYEKL. This CDR3 has 14 residues.

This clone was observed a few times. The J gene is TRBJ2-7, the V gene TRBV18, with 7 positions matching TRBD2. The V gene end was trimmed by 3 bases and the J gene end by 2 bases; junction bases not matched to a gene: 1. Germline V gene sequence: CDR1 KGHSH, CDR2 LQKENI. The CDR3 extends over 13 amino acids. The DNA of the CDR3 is TGTGCCAGCTCACCGGGGAGGGCCTACGAGCAGTACTTC. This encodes CASSPGRAYEQYF.

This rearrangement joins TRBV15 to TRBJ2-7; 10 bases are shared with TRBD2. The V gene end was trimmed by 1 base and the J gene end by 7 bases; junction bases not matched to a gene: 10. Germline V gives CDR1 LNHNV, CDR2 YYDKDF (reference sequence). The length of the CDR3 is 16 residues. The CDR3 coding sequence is TGTGCCACCAGCAGAGGGGCTAGCGGGAGAGCGGGGGAGCAGTACTTC. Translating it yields CATSRGASGRAGEQYF.

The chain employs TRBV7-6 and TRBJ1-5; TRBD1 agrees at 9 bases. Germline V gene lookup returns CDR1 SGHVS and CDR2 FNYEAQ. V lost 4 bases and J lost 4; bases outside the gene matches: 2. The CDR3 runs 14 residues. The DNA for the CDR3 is TGTGCCAGCAGCTCCGGGACAGGGAATCAGCCCCAGCATTTT. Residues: CASSSGTGNQPQHF.

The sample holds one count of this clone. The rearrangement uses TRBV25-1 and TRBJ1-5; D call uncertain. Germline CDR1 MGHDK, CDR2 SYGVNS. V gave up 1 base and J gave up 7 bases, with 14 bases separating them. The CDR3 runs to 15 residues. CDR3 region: CASSESKSDLQPQHF. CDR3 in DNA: TGTGCCAGCAGTGAATCCAAGAGTGATCTGCAGCCCCAGCATTTT.

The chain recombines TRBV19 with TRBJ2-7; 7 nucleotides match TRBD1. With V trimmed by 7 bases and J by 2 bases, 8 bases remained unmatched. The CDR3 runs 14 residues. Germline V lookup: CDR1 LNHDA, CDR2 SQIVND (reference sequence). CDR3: CASNQGGFTYEQYF. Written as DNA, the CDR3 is TGTGCCAGTAACCAAGGGGGCTTCACCTACGAGCAGTACTTC. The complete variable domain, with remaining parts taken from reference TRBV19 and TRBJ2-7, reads DGGITQSPKYLFRKEGQNVTLSCEQNLNHDAMYWYRQDPGQGLRLIYYSQIVNDFQKGDIAEGYSVSREKKESFPLTVTSAQKNPTAFYLCASNQGGFTYEQYFGPGTRLTVT.

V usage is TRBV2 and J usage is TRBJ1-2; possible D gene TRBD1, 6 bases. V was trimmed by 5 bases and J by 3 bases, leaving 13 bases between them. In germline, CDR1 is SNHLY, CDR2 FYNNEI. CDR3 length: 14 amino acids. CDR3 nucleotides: TGTGCCAGCAGTCAGGGGCAGGGGTACTATGGCTACACCTTC. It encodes CASSQGQGYYGYTF.

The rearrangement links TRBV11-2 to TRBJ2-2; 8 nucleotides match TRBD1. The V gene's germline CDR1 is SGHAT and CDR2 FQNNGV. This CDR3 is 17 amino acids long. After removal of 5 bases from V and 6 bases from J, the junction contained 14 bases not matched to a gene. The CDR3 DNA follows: TGTGCCAGCAGCACCCTACAGGGGGTACCTTCGGCCGGGGAGCTGTTTTTT. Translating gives CASSTLQGVPSAGELFF.

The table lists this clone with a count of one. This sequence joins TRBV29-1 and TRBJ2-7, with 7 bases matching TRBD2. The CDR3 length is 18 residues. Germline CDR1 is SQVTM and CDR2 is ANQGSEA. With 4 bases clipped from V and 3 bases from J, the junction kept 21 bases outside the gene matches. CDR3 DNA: TGCAGCGTTGTCAACGGGGAGGGAGGGACGCCGGGGAGCTACGAGCAGTACTTC. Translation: CSVVNGEGGTPGSYEQYF.

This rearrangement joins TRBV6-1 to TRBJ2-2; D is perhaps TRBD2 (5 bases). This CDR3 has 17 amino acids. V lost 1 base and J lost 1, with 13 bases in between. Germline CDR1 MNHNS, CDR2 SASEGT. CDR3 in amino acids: CASSEVTTSLNTGELFF. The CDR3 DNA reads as TGTGCCAGCAGTGAAGTGACTACTTCGTTGAACACCGGGGAGCTGTTTTTT.

CDR3 in DNA: TGCAGCGTTGCGGGTTCTAATGAAAAACTGTTTTTT. This codes for CSVAGSNEKLFF. The chain uses TRBV29-1 and TRBJ1-4; D unresolved. The V end lost 4 bases, the J end lost 3 bases, and 6 bases lay between the germline ends. Germline CDR1 and CDR2: SQVTM and ANQGSEA. CDR3 size: 12 residues.

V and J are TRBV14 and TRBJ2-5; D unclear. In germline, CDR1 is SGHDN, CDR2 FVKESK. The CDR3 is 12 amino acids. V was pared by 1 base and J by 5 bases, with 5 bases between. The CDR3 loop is CASSQVQETQYF. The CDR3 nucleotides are TGTGCCAGCAGCCAAGTTCAGGAGACCCAGTACTTC.

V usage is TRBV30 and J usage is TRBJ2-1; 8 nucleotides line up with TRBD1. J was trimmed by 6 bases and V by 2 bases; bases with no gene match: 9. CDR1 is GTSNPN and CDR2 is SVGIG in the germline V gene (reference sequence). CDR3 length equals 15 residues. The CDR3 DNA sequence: TGTGCCTGGAGTACAGGGACAGGTGGAGGCAATGAGCAGTTCTTC. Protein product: CAWSTGTGGGNEQFF.

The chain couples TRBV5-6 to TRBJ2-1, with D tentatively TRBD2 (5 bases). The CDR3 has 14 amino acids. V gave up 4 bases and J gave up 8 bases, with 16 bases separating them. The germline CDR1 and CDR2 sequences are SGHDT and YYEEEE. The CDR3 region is CASSLIARLYEQFF. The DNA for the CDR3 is TGTGCCAGCAGCCTAATAGCGAGGTTGTATGAGCAGTTCTTC.

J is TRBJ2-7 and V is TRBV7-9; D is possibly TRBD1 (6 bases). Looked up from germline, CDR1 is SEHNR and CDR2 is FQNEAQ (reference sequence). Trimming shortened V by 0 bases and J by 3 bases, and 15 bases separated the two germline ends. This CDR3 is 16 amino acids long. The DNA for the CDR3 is TGTGCCAGCAGCTTAGCCCCTACAGGGTTAGGCTACGAGCAGTACTTC. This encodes CASSLAPTGLGYEQYF.